The 14 T cell receptor beta chains below were found in one sample sequenced in a study of T cell responses to AZD1222 COVID-19 vaccine. The assay was immunoSEQ multiplex PCR, and TCRdb's table has in-frame clones only and misses some. The repertoire has about 160,000 clones, about 90% of them found once; the top ten carry approximately 1.9%. Sample: peripheral blood, taken on day 0 of AZD1222 vaccination. The receptors here all came from an adult in good health.

This chain joins TRBV12-2 and TRBJ1-2. TRBV12-2 is classified as a pseudogene. The CDR3 sequence is 18 residues long. CDR3 nucleotides: TGTGCAAGTCGCTTAGAGGCGAGGGGGGTGTCAGGACCGCGGGGCTACACCTTC. The encoded protein is CASRLEARGVSGPRGYTF.

V usage is TRBV7-8 and J usage is TRBJ2-7, with 7 bases aligning to TRBD2. CDR1 is SGHVS, CDR2 FQNEAQ, per germline. The CDR3 sequence is 17 residues long. J lost 4 bases, V lost 5 bases, and 17 bases had no gene match. CDR3 in amino acids: CASSTYQLGRGSYEQYF. The CDR3 DNA sequence: TGTGCCAGCAGCACTTACCAACTAGGGAGGGGATCTTACGAGCAGTACTTC.

About this clone itself: In the same sample, other DNA sequences code for this CDR3. As DNA, the CDR3 is TGTGCCAGCAGCCCCGGGGGGGGGAAAGCTTTCTTT. Its protein product is CASSPGGGKAFF. The chain joins TRBV12-3 or TRBV12-4 to TRBJ1-1; D is perhaps TRBD1 (5 bases). Trimming stripped 6 bases from V and 9 bases from J, with 14 bases between. CDR3 length: 12 amino acids.

The chain is built from TRBV5-1 and TRBJ2-2; maybe TRBD1 (6 bases). Per the germline V gene, CDR1 is SGHRS and CDR2 is YFSETQ. Between the trimmed V and J ends, which lost 3 bases and 6 bases, there was a span of 12 bases. The CDR3 loop spans 14 amino acids. CDR3 amino acids: CASSWSGHSGELFF. CDR3 bases: TGCGCCAGCAGCTGGTCGGGACATTCCGGGGAGCTGTTTTTT. The full variable domain, in which reference TRBV5-1 and TRBJ2-2 provide the parts outside the CDR3, is KAGVTQTPRYLIKTRGQQVTLSCSPISGHRSVSWYQQTPGQGLQFLFEYFSETQRNKGNFPGRFSGRQFSNSRSEMNVSTLELGDSALYLCASSWSGHSGELFFGEGSRLTVL.

V is TRBV28 and J is TRBJ2-5; 8 bases map to TRBD2. Germline V gene lookup returns CDR1 MDHEN and CDR2 SYDVKM. Trimming cost V 7 bases and J 7 bases; bases outside gene matches: 8. This CDR3 has 13 residues. DNA for the CDR3: TGTGCCAGCAAATTTGTCACTAGCGGGACCCAGTACTTC. Its protein is CASKFVTSGTQYF.

In this sample, this clone turned up once. The rearrangement links TRBV9 to TRBJ1-4, with D possibly matching TRBD1 (6 bases). Germline lookup yields CDR1 SGDLS and CDR2 YYNGEE. V was shortened by 0 bases and J by 7 bases, with 10 bases between the two germline ends. The length of the CDR3 is 14 residues. The CDR3 nucleotides read TGTGCCAGCAGCGTAGAGGACAGTACTGAAAAACTGTTTTTT. Its protein is CASSVEDSTEKLFF.

J is TRBJ1-1 and V is TRBV19; TRBD1 aligns across 7 bases. This CDR3 is 17 amino acids long. With V trimmed by 7 bases and J by 0 bases, 14 bases remained unmatched. In germline, CDR1 is LNHDA, CDR2 SQIVND (reference sequence). The CDR3 nucleotides read TGTGCCAGTAACCTATCGGACAGGCGAAGGATGAACACTGAAGCTTTCTTT. Protein sequence: CASNLSDRRRMNTEAFF.

The count of this clone is one. The chain couples TRBV7-2 to TRBJ1-4; 10 nucleotides line up with TRBD1. Trimming at V came to 5 bases and at J to 8 bases, leaving 8 bases not matched to a gene. The germline gives CDR1 SGHTA, CDR2 FQGNSA. The CDR3 is 15 residues long. The CDR3 nucleotides are TGTGCCAGCAGCCCGAGGGACAGGGGCGACGAAAAACTGTTTTTT. This sequence encodes CASSPRDRGDEKLFF.

The chain combines TRBV10-1 with TRBJ2-3; 7 bases align to TRBD2. This CDR3 has 13 residues. The germline V gene has CDR1 WNHNN and CDR2 SYGVQD (reference sequence). With 8 bases clipped from V and 4 bases from J, the junction kept 6 bases outside the gene matches. The CDR3 loop reads CASSGGRADTQYF. DNA for the CDR3: TGCGCCAGCTCCGGGGGGAGAGCAGATACGCAGTATTTT.

V gene TRBV9 combines with J gene TRBJ1-2; the D gene is possibly TRBD1 (6 bases). The germline gives CDR1 SGDLS, CDR2 YYNGEE. V was cut by 3 bases and J by 4 bases, with 13 bases left in between. The CDR3 extends over 14 amino acids. The DNA for the CDR3 is TGTGCCAGCAGCGCCCCAAGGGGGATCTATGGCTACACCTTC. Protein sequence: CASSAPRGIYGYTF.

Only a few counts were recorded for this clone. This sequence joins TRBV19 and TRBJ1-2; 10 bases fit TRBD1. V was pared by 6 bases and J by 8 bases, with 3 bases of the junction left unmatched. The CDR3 runs 12 residues. CDR1 LNHDA and CDR2 SQIVND come from the germline V gene (reference sequence). The CDR3 here is CASRGTGVGYTF. The CDR3 bases are TGTGCCAGTAGGGGGACAGGGGTCGGCTACACCTTC.

The chain uses TRBV28 and TRBJ1-5, with a possible D match to TRBD1 (5 bases). V dropped 2 bases and J dropped 4 bases, with 12 bases sitting between them. The CDR3 runs to 15 residues. Germline CDR1 and CDR2: MDHEN and SYDVKM. CDR3 sequence (DNA): TGTGCCAGCAGTTTACTGAGACAGTCTAATCAGCCCCAGCATTTT. Protein sequence: CASSLLRQSNQPQHF.

This chain connects TRBV6-5 to TRBJ1-4, with 7 positions matching TRBD1. Per the germline V gene, CDR1 is MNHEY and CDR2 is SVGAGI. The CDR3 contains 14 residues. The DNA of the CDR3 is TGTGCTGCTATACTTGACAGGGAGGATGAAAAACTGTTTTTT. The encoded protein is CAAILDREDEKLFF.

V gene TRBV3-1 (or the pseudogene TRBV3-2) combines with J gene TRBJ2-1, with 13 bases matching TRBD2. Germline V gene lookup returns CDR1 LGHDT and CDR2 YNNKEL (reference sequence). V trimming: 6 bases; J trimming: 7 bases; junction bases outside the gene matches: 9. This CDR3 region has 16 residues. The CDR3 region has the DNA TGTGCCAGCAGTCAGACGAGGACTAGCGGGAGTAATGAGCAGTTCTTC. This gives the protein CASSQTRTSGSNEQFF.